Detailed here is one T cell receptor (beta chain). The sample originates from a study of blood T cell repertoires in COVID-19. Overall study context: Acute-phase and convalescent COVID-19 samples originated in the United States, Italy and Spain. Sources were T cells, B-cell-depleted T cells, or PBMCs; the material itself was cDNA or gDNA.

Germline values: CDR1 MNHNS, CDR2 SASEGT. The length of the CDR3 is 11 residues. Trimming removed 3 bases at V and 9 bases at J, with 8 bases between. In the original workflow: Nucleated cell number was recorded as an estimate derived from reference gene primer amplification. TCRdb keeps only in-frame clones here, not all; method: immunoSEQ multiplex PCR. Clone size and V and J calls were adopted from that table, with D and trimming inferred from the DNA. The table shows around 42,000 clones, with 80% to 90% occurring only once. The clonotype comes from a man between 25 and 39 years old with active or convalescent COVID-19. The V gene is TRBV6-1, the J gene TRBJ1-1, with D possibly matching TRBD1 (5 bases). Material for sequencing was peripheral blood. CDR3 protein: CASSETAKAFF. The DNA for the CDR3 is TGTGCCAGCAGTGAGACAGCCAAAGCTTTCTTT.